This T cell receptor beta chain is from a study of cytomegalovirus exposure and HLA in healthy donors. Study details: There were approximately 400 genotyped donors. Of these, roughly 80% fell in the genetic ancestry cluster associated with self-reported Caucasian donors.

This clone was observed once. The CDR3 is 13 amino acids. The V gene's germline CDR1 is LGHNA and CDR2 YSLEER. The ends lost 4 bases at V and 3 bases at J; junction bases unmatched: 3. Primers included in the PCR were 60 Vbeta and 13 Jbeta primers. Profiled with immunoSEQ multiplex PCR; TCRdb holds only in-frame clones, not every one. The table has roughly 120,000 clones, 65% to 85% seen once. The V gene is TRBV4-3, the J gene TRBJ2-7, with TRBD1 matching over 7 bases. Sequencing was done on a sample of PBMCs. The receptor was isolated from a woman in her thirties or forties in good health and CMV-seropositive. CDR3 amino acids: CASSPTGNYEQYF. DNA for the CDR3: TGCGCCAGCAGCCCGACAGGGAACTACGAGCAGTACTTC.